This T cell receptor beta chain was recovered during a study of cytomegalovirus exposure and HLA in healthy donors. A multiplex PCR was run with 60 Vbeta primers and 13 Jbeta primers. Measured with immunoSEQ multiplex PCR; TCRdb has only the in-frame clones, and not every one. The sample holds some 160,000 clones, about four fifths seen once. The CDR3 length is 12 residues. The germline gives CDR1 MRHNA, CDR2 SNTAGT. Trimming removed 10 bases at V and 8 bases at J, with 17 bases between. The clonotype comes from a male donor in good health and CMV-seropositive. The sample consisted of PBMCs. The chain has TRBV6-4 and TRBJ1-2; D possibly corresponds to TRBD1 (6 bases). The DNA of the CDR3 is TGTGCCAACGACAGGCTGGAAGAGGGCTACACCTTC. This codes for CANDRLEEGYTF.